The clone carrying this T cell receptor (beta chain) was seen more than once but under ten times. As yet, its antigen is unknown. These data are taken from a study of T cell repertoires in cytomegalovirus infection. Study-wide background: An indication of both CMV infection and matching HLA type came from public TCR beta signatures.

Germline-derived CDR1 and CDR2 are LNHDA and SQIVND (reference sequence). The V and J ends lost 9 bases and 10 bases respectively, with 16 bases between them. This CDR3 is built from 12 residues. Findings of the study overall: The study found HLA-C-restricted CMV-specific TCR beta clonotypes dominating the ex vivo response. Identification of carriers of CMV plus the relevant HLA was performed using cumulative public TCR beta family frequency.

TCRdb analysed the reads with MiXCR anew, one entry per CDR3 protein. In the table there are about 260,000 distinct CDR3 sequences, roughly 13% of which are singletons. Sample: PBMCs. The chain joins TRBV19 to TRBJ2-1, with a tentative D call TRBD1 (5 bases). The TCR was taken from a human donor in good health (CMV status not recorded). Some clones in this sample may be carry-over from other donors' samples. The CDR3 nucleotides read TGTGCCAGCGAAGGGTCAGGGAACGAGCAGTTCTTC. Translation gives CASEGSGNEQFF.